Below are 25 T cell receptor beta chains sequenced from a single sample in a study of early T cells in non-severe SARS-CoV-2 infection. TCRdb re-called the 5' RACE reads with MiXCR, one entry per CDR3 protein. The sample holds tens of thousands of distinct CDR3 sequences, roughly 14% seen once. Source material: whole blood. These receptors were collected from an adult who was a healthcare worker with PCR-confirmed SARS-CoV-2 infection or an uninfected control (not recorded which).

The table lists this clonotype with a few counts. The V and J genes are TRBV19 and TRBJ2-4; TRBD1 matches at 7 bases. Trimming took 7 bases from V and 7 from J; bases not matched to a gene: 4. The CDR3 runs to 12 residues. The germline V gene has CDR1 LNHDA and CDR2 SQIVND (reference sequence). CDR3 nucleotide sequence: TGTGCCAGTAACGAACAGGGGAACATTCAGTACTTC. It codes for CASNEQGNIQYF.

This clonotype was detected many times. The V call is TRBV3-1, the J call TRBJ1-2, with 8 bases aligning to TRBD1. This CDR3 region has 13 residues. J was trimmed by 4 bases and V by 4 bases; bases with no gene match: 2. From germline, CDR1 is LGHDT and CDR2 YNNKEL (reference sequence). The CDR3 region is CASSRGQVYGYTF. CDR3 nucleotides: TGTGCCAGCAGCCGGGGACAGGTCTATGGCTACACCTTC.

This chain connects TRBV7-9 to TRBJ1-2; 10 bases map to TRBD1. The J segment lost 8 bases and the V segment lost 2 bases, leaving 8 bases of the junction unmatched. Germline V CDR1 and CDR2: SEHNR, FQNEAQ (reference sequence). This CDR3 comprises 15 residues. The CDR3 region has the DNA TGTGCCAGCAGCTTAATAGCGGGACAGGGGTCCGGCTACACCTTC. Residues: CASSLIAGQGSGYTF.

The chain carries TRBV7-6 and TRBJ2-7; a weak D match, TRBD2 (6 bases). The V end was cut by 2 bases, the J end by 4 bases, with 12 bases between. The CDR3 has 14 amino acids. CDR1 SGHVS and CDR2 FNYEAQ come from the germline V gene. For the CDR3, the DNA is TGTGCCAGCAGCTTACAGGGAGGAGTATACGAGCAGTACTTC. Translation gives CASSLQGGVYEQYF.

This clonotype was counted many times. The CDR3 here is CASSNGRVGEQYF. The DNA for the CDR3 is TGTGCCAGCAGCAACGGGAGGGTTGGCGAGCAGTACTTC. This sequence joins TRBV7-9 and TRBJ2-7; 8 bases line up with TRBD2. Germline lookup yields CDR1 SEHNR and CDR2 FQNEAQ (reference sequence). The CDR3 spans 13 residues. The J segment lost 6 bases and the V segment lost 5 bases, leaving 6 bases of the junction unmatched.

The CDR3 region has the DNA TGTGCCAGCAGTCTCTCGGCGGGGGGGCACGACAATGAGCAGTTCTTC. Translated, it gives CASSLSAGGHDNEQFF. The gene calls are TRBV12-3 or TRBV12-4 and TRBJ2-1, with TRBD2 matching 9 bases. This CDR3 region has 16 residues. J was trimmed by 5 bases and V by 5 bases; bases with no gene match: 10.

There are a few counts of this clonotype. This chain connects TRBV29-1 to TRBJ2-7; TRBD1 is a possible D gene (5 bases). There are 13 residues in the CDR3. The germline CDR1 and CDR2 sequences are SQVTM and ANQGSEA. V was shortened by 3 bases and J by 0 bases, with 9 bases between the two germline ends. The CDR3 here is CSVDGRDSYEQYF. DNA for the CDR3: TGCAGCGTTGACGGCAGGGACTCCTACGAGCAGTACTTC.

The table lists this clonotype with many counts. The J gene is TRBJ1-5, the V gene TRBV13, with D possibly TRBD1 on 6 matching bases. Per the germline V gene, CDR1 is PRHDT and CDR2 is FYEKMQ (reference sequence). This CDR3 is 15 amino acids long. V was trimmed by 3 bases and J by 2 bases, leaving 11 bases between them. This CDR3 reads CASSFRGMGNQPQHF. The CDR3, as DNA: TGTGCCAGCAGCTTCAGGGGAATGGGCAATCAGCCCCAGCATTTT.

This clonotype has more than one count but fewer than ten. The rearrangement uses TRBV5-6 and TRBJ1-5; D unclear. There are 15 residues in the CDR3. CDR1 is SGHDT and CDR2 is YYEEEE in the germline V gene. V was cut by 0 bases and J by 0 bases, with 7 bases left in between. In DNA, the CDR3 is TGTGCCAGCAGCTTGGCCCACAATAGCAATCAGCCCCAGCATTTT. Translated: CASSLAHNSNQPQHF.

This chain uses TRBV20-1 with TRBJ2-3, with TRBD2 as a possible D gene (6 bases). The CDR3 loop spans 14 amino acids. V lost 6 bases and J lost 0, with 13 bases in between. The germline gives CDR1 DFQATT, CDR2 SNEGSKA (reference sequence). The CDR3 DNA follows: TGCAGTGCCCCGGGACTGGCTAGCACAGATACGCAGTATTTT. Amino acid sequence: CSAPGLASTDTQYF.

This clonotype appeared many times. The chain has TRBV5-1 and TRBJ2-1; D might be TRBD1 (5 bases). This CDR3 has 14 residues. V lost 3 bases, J lost 9 bases, and 16 bases lay in between. Germline assignment: CDR1 SGHRS and CDR2 YFSETQ. The CDR3 coding sequence is TGCGCCAGCAGCTACCAGCCCGGCCAGGGTGAGCAGTTCTTC. Protein sequence: CASSYQPGQGEQFF.

This clonotype has just a few counts. The chain links TRBV7-8 to TRBJ2-1; D call uncertain. This CDR3 has 15 residues. Germline assignment: CDR1 SGHVS and CDR2 FQNEAQ. With 2 bases removed from V and 2 bases from J, the gap between germline ends came to 10 bases. CDR3 amino acids: CASSLNPFTYNEQFF. The CDR3 region has the DNA TGTGCCAGCAGCTTAAATCCTTTTACCTACAATGAGCAGTTCTTC.

There are a few counts of this clonotype. CDR3 residues: CASKVLGDPLPYEQYF. CDR3 coding DNA: TGTGCCAGCAAGGTACTGGGGGACCCGCTTCCATACGAGCAGTACTTC. This chain connects TRBV6-1 to TRBJ2-7, with D perhaps TRBD1 or TRBD2 (5 bases each). Trimming pared 7 bases from V and 4 bases from J, leaving 23 bases between. The CDR3 covers 16 residues. Germline V gives CDR1 MNHNS, CDR2 SASEGT.

The chain links TRBV27 to TRBJ2-1; D perhaps matches TRBD2 (7 bases). V lost 5 bases and J 12 bases, leaving 14 bases between the germline ends. Germline CDR1 and CDR2: MNHEY and SMNVEV (reference sequence). The CDR3 runs 12 residues. Here the CDR3 DNA reads TGTGCCAGCAGTCCCTACAGGGAGGGGCAGTTCTTC. It specifies CASSPYREGQFF.

The table lists this clonotype with a few counts. The V call is TRBV10-3, the J call TRBJ2-3; the D gene is possibly TRBD2 (5 bases). The V gene's germline CDR1 is ENHRY and CDR2 SYGVKD. V lost 6 bases and J lost 2, with 15 bases in between. The CDR3 totals 15 residues. This chain's CDR3 is CAIRDPRGNTDTQYF. The DNA of the CDR3 is TGTGCCATCAGGGACCCCCGGGGTAACACAGATACGCAGTATTTT.

This chain connects TRBV12-3 or TRBV12-4 to TRBJ2-1; D gene unclear. The CDR3 totals 14 residues. Trimming stripped 6 bases from V and 2 bases from J, with 11 bases between. The CDR3 DNA sequence: TGTGCCAGCAGCCGAGGCGATGCCTACAATGAGCAGTTCTTC. Encoded protein: CASSRGDAYNEQFF.

The chain is built from TRBV7-2 and TRBJ1-6; TRBD1 aligns across 9 bases. This CDR3 comprises 14 residues. The V segment lost 5 bases and the J segment 10 bases; nucleotides outside the gene matches: 6. CDR1 is SGHTA, CDR2 FQGNSA, per germline. The CDR3 sequence: CASSPGTGRSPLHF. The CDR3 DNA reads as TGTGCCAGCAGCCCAGGGACAGGGAGGTCACCCCTCCACTTT.

In its sample, this clonotype was seen a few times. The genes are TRBV7-9 and TRBJ2-1; D might be TRBD1 (6 bases). Germline V gene sequence: CDR1 SEHNR, CDR2 FQNEAQ (reference sequence). Trimming took 5 bases from V and 0 from J, leaving 11 bases between them. The CDR3 is 15 residues long. The CDR3 protein is CASSIGGISYNEQFF. The DNA for the CDR3 is TGTGCCAGCAGCATAGGGGGAATCTCCTACAATGAGCAGTTCTTC.

This clonotype came up many times. The CDR3 sequence: CASSSKGPRFSYTF. The CDR3 DNA follows: TGTGCCAGCAGCAGCAAGGGGCCGCGATTCTCCTACACCTTC. The V gene is TRBV21-1, the J gene TRBJ1-2; the table's TRBD1 call for D was not verified on the DNA. TRBV21-1 is given as a pseudogene. The CDR3 is 14 residues long.

This chain links TRBV5-4 with TRBJ2-6, with 9 bases fitting TRBD1. CDR1 and CDR2 from the germline V gene are SGHNT and YYREEE (reference sequence). The CDR3 spans 19 residues. Trimming at V came to 4 bases and at J to 1 base, leaving 12 bases not matched to a gene. As DNA, the CDR3 is TGTGCCAGCAGCGGAGAAGCCGGGACAGGGCTATCTGGGGCCAACGTCCTGACTTTC. Amino acids: CASSGEAGTGLSGANVLTF.

This clonotype was found many times. J is TRBJ1-2 and V is TRBV14, with 8 bases identical to TRBD1. The germline CDR1 and CDR2 sequences are SGHDN and FVKESK. The CDR3 is 13 residues long. With 7 bases clipped from V and 4 bases from J, the junction kept 5 bases outside the gene matches. The CDR3: CASNSGTGYGYTF. The CDR3 DNA is TGTGCCAGCAACTCCGGGACAGGCTATGGCTACACCTTC.

This clonotype was observed a few times. The rearrangement uses TRBV7-7 and TRBJ2-5, with a possible D match to TRBD2 (6 bases). Germline CDR1 and CDR2: SSHAT and FNYEAQ (reference sequence). The CDR3 sequence is 15 residues long. The V end lost 8 bases, the J end lost 3 bases, and 19 bases lay between the germline ends. The CDR3 coding sequence is TGTGCCAGCGGGGTCCGGCAGGGAGGAGAAGAGACCCAGTACTTC. Its protein is CASGVRQGGEETQYF.

There are a few counts of this clonotype. The chain recombines TRBV25-1 with TRBJ1-1; tentative D call: TRBD1 (6 bases). Trimming took off 5 bases at V and 5 bases at J, with 15 bases between the two ends. Germline V gene lookup returns CDR1 MGHDK and CDR2 SYGVNS. The CDR3 has 14 residues. Written as DNA, the CDR3 is TGTGCCAGCAGTCATACAGGGAGAGGGACTGAAGCTTTCTTT. Its protein is CASSHTGRGTEAFF.

The table lists this clonotype with many counts. The chain employs TRBV11-2 and TRBJ1-1; D is unresolved. Germline values: CDR1 SGHAT, CDR2 FQNNGV. This CDR3 comprises 15 residues. The V end lost 2 bases, the J end lost 7 bases, and 17 bases lay between the germline ends. The CDR3 DNA sequence: TGTGCCAGCAGCTTAATCAGGAACCCTTCCCTTGAAGCTTTCTTT. Translated: CASSLIRNPSLEAFF.

The table lists this clonotype with a few counts. The chain employs TRBV7-8 and TRBJ1-5; 8 positions agree with TRBD1. The CDR3 sequence is 15 residues long. Germline V lookup: CDR1 SGHVS, CDR2 FQNEAQ. V lost 6 bases, J lost 8 bases, and 12 bases stayed unmatched. The CDR3 protein is CASSRGQGAIEPQHF. CDR3 DNA: TGTGCCAGCAGTAGAGGACAGGGCGCCATTGAGCCCCAGCATTTT.